The clone carrying this T cell receptor (beta chain) rates as large. The antigen is undetermined. Each library started from around 15 ng of total RNA using the QIAseq Immune Repertoire TCR panel. TCRdb redid the calling of the reads with MiXCR, one entry per CDR3 protein. The sample includes around 520 distinct CDR3 sequences, approximately 4% of them seen just once. Sorting of live CD3+CD8+TCRalphabeta+ cells by PD-1 and/or TIGIT gave four subsets. The sample comes from a study of circulating CD8 cells and anti-PD-1 response in melanoma. Study conclusions and caveats: A small cohort with few responders supplied the baseline and M1 comparisons. PD-1 and DPOS subsets showed similar, higher clonality than DNEG.

The V and J ends lost 8 bases and 5 bases respectively, with 19 bases between them. CDR3 size: 14 residues. Per the germline V gene, CDR1 is SNHLY and CDR2 is FYNNEI. The sequencing used CD8+ T cells from PBMCs, collected at baseline or after one month of anti-PD-1 therapy (not recorded which). The source is a human donor with melanoma. This rearrangement joins TRBV2 to TRBJ2-7, with D possibly being TRBD1 or TRBD2 (6 bases each). CDR3 amino acids: CASGRDTLTNEQYF. CDR3 nucleotide sequence: TGTGCCAGCGGGCGGGACACCCTGACCAACGAGCAGTACTTC.